This T cell receptor (beta chain) was found in a study of T cell responses to AZD1222 COVID-19 vaccine. General study points: Spike as a whole was targeted by vaccine-associated CD4 TCRs, dominant at 160-218 and 743-854. Every sample of the repertoires postdated the peak T cell response. A mostly white British donor set with more females was recruited, and clonal diversity was possibly underestimated. Breadth and depth of Spike-specific TCRs rose after two AZD1222 doses.

The method was immunoSEQ multiplex PCR; TCRdb's version includes in-frame clones alone and lacks a portion of them. The sample yields under 200,000 clones, more than 80% seen once. On this clone: Its target is unknown.

The CDR3 covers 16 residues. The ends were cut back, 0 bases at V and 0 bases at J, with 11 bases in the middle. CDR1 is LGHNA and CDR2 is YSLEER in the germline V gene. The receptor's source is an adult who received the MenACWY meningococcal vaccine as a control. This chain joins TRBV4-3 and TRBJ1-1; D is perhaps TRBD1 (5 bases). The specimen comprised peripheral blood, sampled 28 days after the second dose of the MenACWY control vaccine. The CDR3 region has the DNA TGCGCCAGCAGCCAAGAAATTGTGGGGGTGAACACTGAAGCTTTCTTT. Translation gives CASSQEIVGVNTEAFF.